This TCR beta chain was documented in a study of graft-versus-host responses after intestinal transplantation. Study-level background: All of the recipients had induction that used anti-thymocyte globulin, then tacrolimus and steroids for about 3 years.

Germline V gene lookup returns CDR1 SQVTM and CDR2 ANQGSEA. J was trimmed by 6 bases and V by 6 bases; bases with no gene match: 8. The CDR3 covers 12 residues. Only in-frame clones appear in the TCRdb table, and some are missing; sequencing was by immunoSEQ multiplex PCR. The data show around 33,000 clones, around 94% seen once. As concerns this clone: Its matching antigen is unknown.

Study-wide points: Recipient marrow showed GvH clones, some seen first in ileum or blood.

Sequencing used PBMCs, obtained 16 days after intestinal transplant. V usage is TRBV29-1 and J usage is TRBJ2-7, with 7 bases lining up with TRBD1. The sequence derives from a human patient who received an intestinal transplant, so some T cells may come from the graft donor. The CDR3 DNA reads TGCAGCGTGGACAGGACAGGCGGCGAGCAGTACTTC. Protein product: CSVDRTGGEQYF.